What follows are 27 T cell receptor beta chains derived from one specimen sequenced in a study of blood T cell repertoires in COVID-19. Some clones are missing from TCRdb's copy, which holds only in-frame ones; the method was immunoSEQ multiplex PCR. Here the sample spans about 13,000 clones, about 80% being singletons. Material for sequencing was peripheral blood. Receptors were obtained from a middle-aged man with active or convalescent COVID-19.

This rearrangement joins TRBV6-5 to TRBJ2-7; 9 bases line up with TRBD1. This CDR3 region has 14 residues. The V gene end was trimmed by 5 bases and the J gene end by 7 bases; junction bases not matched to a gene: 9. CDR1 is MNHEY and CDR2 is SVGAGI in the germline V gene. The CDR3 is CASSSRDREREQYF. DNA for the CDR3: TGTGCCAGCAGTAGCCGGGACAGGGAGAGGGAGCAGTACTTC.

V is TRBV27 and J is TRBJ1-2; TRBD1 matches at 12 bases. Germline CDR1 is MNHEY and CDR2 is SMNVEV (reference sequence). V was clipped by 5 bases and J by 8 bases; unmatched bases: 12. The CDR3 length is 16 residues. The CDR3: CASSEHIGTGGLGYTF. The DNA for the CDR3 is TGTGCCAGCAGTGAGCACATCGGGACAGGGGGCTTGGGCTACACCTTC.

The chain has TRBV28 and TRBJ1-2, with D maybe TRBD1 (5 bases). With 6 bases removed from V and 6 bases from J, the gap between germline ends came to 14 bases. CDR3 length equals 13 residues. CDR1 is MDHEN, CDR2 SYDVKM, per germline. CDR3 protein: CASSRQQVHGYTF. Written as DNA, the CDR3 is TGTGCCAGCAGCCGCCAACAGGTTCATGGCTACACCTTC.

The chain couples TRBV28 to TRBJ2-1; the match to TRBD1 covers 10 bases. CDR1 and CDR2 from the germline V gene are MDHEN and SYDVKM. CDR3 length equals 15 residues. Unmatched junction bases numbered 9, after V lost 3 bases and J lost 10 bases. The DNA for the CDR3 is TGTGCCAGCAGTTTCCCTCGGACAGGGGGTTACGAGCAGTTCTTC. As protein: CASSFPRTGGYEQFF. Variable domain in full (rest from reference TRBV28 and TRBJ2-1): DVKVTQSSRYLVKRTGEKVFLECVQDMDHENMFWYRQDPGLGLRLIYFSYDVKMKEKGDIPEGYSVSREKKERFSLILESASTNQTSMYLCASSFPRTGGYEQFFGPGTRLTVL.

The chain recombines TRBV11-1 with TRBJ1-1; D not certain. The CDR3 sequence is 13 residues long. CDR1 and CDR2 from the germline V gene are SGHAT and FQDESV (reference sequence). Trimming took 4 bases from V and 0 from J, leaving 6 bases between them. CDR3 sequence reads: CASSSGLNTEAFF. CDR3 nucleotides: TGTGCCAGCAGCTCGGGTTTGAACACTGAAGCTTTCTTT.

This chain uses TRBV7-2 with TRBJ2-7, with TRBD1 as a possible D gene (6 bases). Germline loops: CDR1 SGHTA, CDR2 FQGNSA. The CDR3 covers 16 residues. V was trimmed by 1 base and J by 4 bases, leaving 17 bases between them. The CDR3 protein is CASSLVFSGQEYEQYF. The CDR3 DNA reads TGTGCCAGCAGCTTAGTGTTTTCGGGACAAGAATACGAGCAGTACTTC.

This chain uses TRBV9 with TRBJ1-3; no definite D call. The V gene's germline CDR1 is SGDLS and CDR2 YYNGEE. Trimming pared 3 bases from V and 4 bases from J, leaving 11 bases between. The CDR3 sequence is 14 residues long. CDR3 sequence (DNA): TGTGCCAGCAGCGGACGACACGGAGGAAACACCATATATTTT. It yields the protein CASSGRHGGNTIYF.

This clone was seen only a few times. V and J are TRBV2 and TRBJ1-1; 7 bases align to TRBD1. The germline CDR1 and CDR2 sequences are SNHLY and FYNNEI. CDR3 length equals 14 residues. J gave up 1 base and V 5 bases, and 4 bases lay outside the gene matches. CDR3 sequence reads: CASSKTGRNTEAFF. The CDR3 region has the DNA TGTGCCAGCAGTAAGACAGGGAGGAACACTGAAGCTTTCTTT.

The CDR3 sequence: CAIKPSGSTDTQYF. As DNA, the CDR3 is TGTGCCATCAAACCTAGCGGAAGCACAGATACGCAGTATTTT. This chain links TRBV10-3 with TRBJ2-3; 7 bases align to TRBD2. The J segment lost 0 bases and the V segment lost 7 bases, leaving 4 bases of the junction unmatched. Per germline, CDR1 ENHRY and CDR2 SYGVKD. The CDR3 covers 14 residues.

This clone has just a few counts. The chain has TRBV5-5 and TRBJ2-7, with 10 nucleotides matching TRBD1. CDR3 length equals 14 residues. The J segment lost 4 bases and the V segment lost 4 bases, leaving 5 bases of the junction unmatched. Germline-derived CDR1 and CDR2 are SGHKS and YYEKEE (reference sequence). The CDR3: CASSPGQGGYEQYF. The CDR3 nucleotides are TGTGCCAGCAGCCCTGGACAGGGGGGGTACGAGCAGTACTTC.

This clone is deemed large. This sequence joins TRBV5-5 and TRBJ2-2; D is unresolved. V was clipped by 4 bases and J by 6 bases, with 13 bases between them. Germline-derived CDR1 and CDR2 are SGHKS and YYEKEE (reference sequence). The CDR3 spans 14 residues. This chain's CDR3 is CASSPVPRAGELFF. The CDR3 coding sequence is TGTGCCAGCAGCCCAGTCCCCCGGGCCGGGGAGCTGTTTTTT. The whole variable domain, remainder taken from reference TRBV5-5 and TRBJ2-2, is DAGVTQSPTHLIKTRGQQVTLRCSPISGHKSVSWYQQVLGQGPQFIFQYYEKEERGRGNFPDRFSARQFPNYSSELNVNALLLGDSALYLCASSPVPRAGELFFGEGSRLTVL.

CDR3 bases: TGTGCCAGCAGCTTCTCGAGGCCAGGGGCCAGGAGCAATCAGCCCCAGCATTTT. As protein: CASSFSRPGARSNQPQHF. This sequence joins TRBV7-9 and TRBJ1-5; possibly TRBD1 for D (6 bases). V was clipped by 3 bases and J by 1 base, with 19 bases between them. CDR1 is SEHNR, CDR2 FQNEAQ, per germline (reference sequence). The CDR3 sequence is 18 residues long.

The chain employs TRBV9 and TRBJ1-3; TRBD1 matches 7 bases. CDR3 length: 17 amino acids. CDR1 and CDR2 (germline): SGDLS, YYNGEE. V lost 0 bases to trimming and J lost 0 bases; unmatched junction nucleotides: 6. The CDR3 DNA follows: TGTGCCAGCAGCGTAGGTGGACAGGTGAACTCTGGAAACACCATATATTTT. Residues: CASSVGGQVNSGNTIYF. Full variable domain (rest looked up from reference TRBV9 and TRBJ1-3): DSGVTQTPKHLITATGQRVTLRCSPRSGDLSVYWYQQSLDQGLQFLIQYYNGEERAKGNILERFSAQQFPDLHSELNLSSLELGDSALYFCASSVGGQVNSGNTIYFGEGSWLTVV.

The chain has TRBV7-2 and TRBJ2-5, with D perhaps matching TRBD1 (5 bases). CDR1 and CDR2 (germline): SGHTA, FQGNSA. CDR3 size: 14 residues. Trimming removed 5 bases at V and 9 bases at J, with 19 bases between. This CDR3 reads CASSPGQGPLAQYF. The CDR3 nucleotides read TGTGCCAGCAGCCCCGGGCAGGGCCCTCTGGCCCAGTACTTC. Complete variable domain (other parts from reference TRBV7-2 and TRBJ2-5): GAGVSQSPSNKVTEKGKDVELRCDPISGHTALYWYRQSLGQGLEFLIYFQGNSAPDKSGLPSDRFSAERTGGSVSTLTIQRTQQEDSAVYLCASSPGQGPLAQYFGPGTRLLVL.

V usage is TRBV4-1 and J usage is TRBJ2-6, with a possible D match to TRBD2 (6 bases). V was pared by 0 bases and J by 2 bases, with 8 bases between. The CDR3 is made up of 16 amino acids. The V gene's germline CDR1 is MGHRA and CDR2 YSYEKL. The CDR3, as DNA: TGCGCCAGCAGCCAAGACTGGGGGGCTGGGGCCAACGTCCTGACTTTC. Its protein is CASSQDWGAGANVLTF.

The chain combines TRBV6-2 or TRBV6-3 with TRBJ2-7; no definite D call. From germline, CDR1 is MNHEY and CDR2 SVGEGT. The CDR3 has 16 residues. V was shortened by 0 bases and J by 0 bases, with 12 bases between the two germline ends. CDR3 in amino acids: CASSYSSWSDSYEQYF. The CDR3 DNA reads TGTGCCAGCAGTTACTCGTCATGGTCAGACTCCTACGAGCAGTACTTC.

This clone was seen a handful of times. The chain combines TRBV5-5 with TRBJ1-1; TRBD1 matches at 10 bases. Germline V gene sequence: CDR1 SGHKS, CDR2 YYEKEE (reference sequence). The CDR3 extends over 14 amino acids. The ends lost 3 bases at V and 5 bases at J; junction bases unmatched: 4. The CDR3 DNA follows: TGTGCCAGCAGCTACGGACAGGGGGGGACTGAAGCTTTCTTT. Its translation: CASSYGQGGTEAFF.

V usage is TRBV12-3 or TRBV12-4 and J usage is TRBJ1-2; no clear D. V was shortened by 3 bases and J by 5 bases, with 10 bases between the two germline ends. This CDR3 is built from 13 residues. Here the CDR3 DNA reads TGTGCCAGCAGTTTTAACAGCTTTTATGGCTACACCTTC. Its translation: CASSFNSFYGYTF.

The CDR3 region is CASRRAGGETQYF. For the CDR3, the DNA is TGTGCCAGCCGACGGGCGGGGGGAGAGACCCAGTACTTC. V usage is TRBV7-2 and J usage is TRBJ2-5, with 8 positions matching TRBD2. The germline V gene has CDR1 SGHTA and CDR2 FQGNSA. This CDR3 region has 13 residues. V lost 8 bases, J lost 4 bases, and 6 bases stayed unmatched.

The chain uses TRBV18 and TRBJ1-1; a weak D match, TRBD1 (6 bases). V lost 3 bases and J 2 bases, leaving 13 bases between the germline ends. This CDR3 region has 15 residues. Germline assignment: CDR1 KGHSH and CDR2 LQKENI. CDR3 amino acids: CASSPRDMINTEAFF. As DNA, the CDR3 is TGTGCCAGCTCACCCCGGGACATGATAAACACTGAAGCTTTCTTT. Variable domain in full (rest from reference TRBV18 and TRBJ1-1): NAGVMQNPRHLVRRRGQEARLRCSPMKGHSHVYWYRQLPEEGLKFMVYLQKENIIDESGMPKERFSAEFPKEGPSILRIQQVVRGDSAAYFCASSPRDMINTEAFFGQGTRLTVV.

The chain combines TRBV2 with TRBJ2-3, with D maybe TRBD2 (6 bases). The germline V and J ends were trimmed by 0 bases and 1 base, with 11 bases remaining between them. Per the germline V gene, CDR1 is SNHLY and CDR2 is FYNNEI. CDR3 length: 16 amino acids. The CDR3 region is CASSEARGGGTDTQYF. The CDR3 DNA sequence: TGTGCCAGCAGTGAAGCCCGAGGCGGGGGCACAGATACGCAGTATTTT.

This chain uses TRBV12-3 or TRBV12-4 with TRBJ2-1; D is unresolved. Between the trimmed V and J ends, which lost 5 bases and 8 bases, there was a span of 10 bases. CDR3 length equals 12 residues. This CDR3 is CASSTRTDEQFF. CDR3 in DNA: TGTGCCAGCAGTACGAGAACCGATGAGCAGTTCTTC.

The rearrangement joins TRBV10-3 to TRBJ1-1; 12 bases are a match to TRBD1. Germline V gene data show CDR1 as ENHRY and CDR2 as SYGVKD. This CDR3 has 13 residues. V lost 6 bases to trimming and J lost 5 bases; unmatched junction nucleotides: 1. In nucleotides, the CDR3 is TGTGCCATCAGGGGACAGGGGGCGACTGAAGCTTTCTTT. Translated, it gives CAIRGQGATEAFF.

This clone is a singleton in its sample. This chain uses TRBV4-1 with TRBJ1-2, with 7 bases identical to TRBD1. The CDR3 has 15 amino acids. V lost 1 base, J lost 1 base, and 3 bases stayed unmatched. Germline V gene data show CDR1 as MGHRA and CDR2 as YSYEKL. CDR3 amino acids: CASSQVQGSNYGYTF. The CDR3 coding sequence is TGCGCCAGCAGCCAAGTACAGGGGAGTAACTATGGCTACACCTTC.

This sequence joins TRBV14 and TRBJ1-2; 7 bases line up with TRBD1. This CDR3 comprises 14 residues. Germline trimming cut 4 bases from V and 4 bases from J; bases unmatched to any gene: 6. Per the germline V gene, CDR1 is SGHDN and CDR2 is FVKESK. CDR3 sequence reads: CASSPNTGAYGYTF. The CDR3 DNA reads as TGTGCCAGCAGCCCCAATACAGGGGCCTATGGCTACACCTTC.

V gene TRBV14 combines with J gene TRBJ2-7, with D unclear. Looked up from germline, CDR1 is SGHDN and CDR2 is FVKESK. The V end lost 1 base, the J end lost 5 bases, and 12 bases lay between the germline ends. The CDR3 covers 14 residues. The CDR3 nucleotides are TGTGCCAGCAGCCAAGTTTGGTCTCTACACGAGCAGTACTTC. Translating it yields CASSQVWSLHEQYF. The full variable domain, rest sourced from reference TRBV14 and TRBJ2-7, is EAGVTQFPSHSVIEKGQTVTLRCDPISGHDNLYWYRRVMGKEIKFLLHFVKESKQDESGMPNNRFLAERTGGTYSTLKVQPAELEDSGVYFCASSQVWSLHEQYFGPGTRLTVT.

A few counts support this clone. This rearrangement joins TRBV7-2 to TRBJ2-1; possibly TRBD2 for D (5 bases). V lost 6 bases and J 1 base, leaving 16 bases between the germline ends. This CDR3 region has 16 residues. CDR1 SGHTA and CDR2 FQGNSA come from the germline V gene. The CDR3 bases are TGTGCCAGCAGTGGAAACGGGGTCATGTCCTACAATGAGCAGTTCTTC. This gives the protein CASSGNGVMSYNEQFF.